One and the same sample provided the 26 T cell receptor beta chains below, sequenced in a study of shared clonotypes between healthy human individuals. This table comes from immunoSEQ multiplex PCR, and its TCRdb copy is limited to in-frame clones, with some not included. Of about 2.4 million clones in the sample, approximately 93% were seen once. The source material was naive CD4+ T cells from PBMCs. Noted subset: CD45RA+ positively selected. The receptor source for this set is a young man in good health. Some clones in this sample may be carry-over from other donors' samples.

This sequence joins TRBV7-3 and TRBJ2-3; unclear D gene. The V end was cut by 3 bases, the J end by 2 bases, with 6 bases between. The CDR3 runs to 13 residues. Germline CDR1 reads SGHTA; CDR2 reads FQGTGA. This chain's CDR3 is CASSLDVTDTQYF. The CDR3 bases are TGTGCCAGCAGCTTGGATGTCACAGATACGCAGTATTTT.

This clone was recorded once. This chain connects TRBV5-3 to TRBJ2-2, with D unresolved. TRBV5-3 is an ORF, with its function uncertain. V shed 0 bases and J shed 0 bases, with 6 bases lying between them. This CDR3 has 15 residues. CDR3 DNA sequence: TGTGCCAGAAGCTTGGGGCGTTCGAACACCGGGGAGCTGTTTTTT. Its translation is CARSLGRSNTGELFF.

J is TRBJ1-1 and V is TRBV7-6; D not certain. Trimming pared 5 bases from V and 1 base from J, leaving 8 bases between. The CDR3 spans 13 residues. Germline CDR1 and CDR2: SGHVS and FNYEAQ. CDR3 DNA sequence: TGTGCCAGCAGCCAGCACGAGAACACTGAAGCTTTCTTT. It specifies CASSQHENTEAFF.

V usage is TRBV2 and J usage is TRBJ2-7, with TRBD2 identical over 10 bases. The CDR3 sequence is 14 residues long. Trimming cost V 5 bases and J 7 bases; bases outside gene matches: 8. Germline lookup yields CDR1 SNHLY and CDR2 FYNNEI. CDR3 region: CASSPSGRMGEQYF. In nucleotides, the CDR3 is TGTGCCAGCAGTCCTAGCGGGAGAATGGGTGAGCAGTACTTC.

The rearrangement uses TRBV28 and TRBJ1-2; D gene ambiguous. Trimming pared 3 bases from V and 8 bases from J, leaving 10 bases between. Germline CDR1 reads MDHEN; CDR2 reads SYDVKM. This CDR3 comprises 12 residues. CDR3 in amino acids: CASSLAPQGYTF. The CDR3 nucleotides are TGTGCCAGCAGTTTGGCGCCGCAGGGCTACACCTTC.

The table lists this clone with a count of one. The rearrangement joins TRBV7-2 to TRBJ1-4; the D is unclear. Between the trimmed V and J ends, which lost 2 bases and 4 bases, there was a span of 8 bases. CDR1 and CDR2 (germline): SGHTA, FQGNSA. The length of the CDR3 is 14 residues. CDR3 amino acids: CASSLRVNNEKLFF. DNA for the CDR3: TGTGCCAGCAGCTTACGGGTGAATAATGAAAAACTGTTTTTT.

This clone was picked up one time. An end of the junction differs from the germline gene, which may be a read error. The V gene is TRBV28, the J gene TRBJ1-2; D uncertain. In germline, CDR1 is MDHEN, CDR2 SYDVKM. The CDR3 has 11 amino acids. The CDR3, as DNA: TGTGCCAGCAGTTTATCTGACCCCATGTCCTTC. Protein sequence: CASSLSDPMSF.

CDR3 sequence reads: CASSRRGGRGNEQFF. The CDR3 bases are TGTGCCAGCAGCCGCCGCGGGGGCCGGGGCAATGAGCAGTTCTTC. The genes are TRBV5-5 and TRBJ2-1; a possible D gene is TRBD2 (7 bases). The CDR3 is made up of 15 amino acids. Looked up from germline, CDR1 is SGHKS and CDR2 is YYEKEE (reference sequence). With 4 bases removed from V and 6 bases from J, the gap between germline ends came to 17 bases.

The chain couples TRBV5-1 to TRBJ2-2, with 10 nucleotides matching TRBD2. V trimming: 3 bases; J trimming: 3 bases; junction bases outside the gene matches: 5. Germline V gene data show CDR1 as SGHRS and CDR2 as YFSETQ. The CDR3 covers 16 residues. The CDR3 DNA reads TGCGCCAGCAGCTCCAATACTAGCGGGGACACCGGGGAGCTGTTTTTT. Translation gives CASSSNTSGDTGELFF.

The V gene is TRBV14, the J gene TRBJ1-4, with D unresolved. This CDR3 has 15 residues. Trimming took off 4 bases at V and 0 bases at J, with 9 bases between the two ends. CDR1 is SGHDN and CDR2 is FVKESK in the germline V gene. The CDR3 reads CASSPWRATNEKLFF. In nucleotides, the CDR3 is TGTGCCAGCAGCCCGTGGAGAGCAACTAATGAAAAACTGTTTTTT.

The chain links TRBV14 to TRBJ2-3; D might be TRBD2 (6 bases). In germline, CDR1 is SGHDN, CDR2 FVKESK. The CDR3 is 14 amino acids. The V end lost 0 bases, the J end lost 5 bases, and 9 bases lay between the germline ends. CDR3 sequence: CASSQDGGLDTQYF. Written as DNA, the CDR3 is TGTGCCAGCAGCCAAGATGGAGGGCTAGATACGCAGTATTTT. The full variable domain, in which reference TRBV14 and TRBJ2-3 provide the parts outside the CDR3, is EAGVTQFPSHSVIEKGQTVTLRCDPISGHDNLYWYRRVMGKEIKFLLHFVKESKQDESGMPNNRFLAERTGGTYSTLKVQPAELEDSGVYFCASSQDGGLDTQYFGPGTRLTVL.

The chain combines TRBV4-2 with TRBJ2-5; possible D gene TRBD1, 5 bases. The J call is uncertain, as TRBJ2-7 better fits the DNA end. This CDR3 has 17 amino acids. Looked up from germline, CDR1 is LGHNA and CDR2 is YNFKEQ. The CDR3, as DNA: TGTGCCAGCAGCCAAGATAGGGGAAGTGGGTTCTCCTACGAGCAGTACTTC. Encoded protein: CASSQDRGSGFSYEQYF.

V gene TRBV5-4 combines with J gene TRBJ2-5, with a tentative D call TRBD2 (6 bases). Germline-derived CDR1 and CDR2 are SGHNT and YYREEE (reference sequence). V was trimmed by 0 bases and J by 5 bases, leaving 11 bases between them. The CDR3 covers 14 residues. CDR3 sequence: CASSLGPRGETQYF. For the CDR3, the DNA is TGTGCCAGCAGCTTGGGGCCCCGGGGGGAGACCCAGTACTTC.

The V call is TRBV7-3, the J call TRBJ2-7; the D gene is possibly TRBD1 (6 bases). CDR1 and CDR2 from the germline V gene are SGHTA and FQGTGA. V shed 9 bases and J shed 6 bases, with 15 bases lying between them. There are 12 residues in the CDR3. Written as DNA, the CDR3 is TGTGCCAGACACAGGGCAGTTGGCGAGCAGTACTTC. This translates into CARHRAVGEQYF.

The chain links TRBV28 to TRBJ2-5, with D perhaps TRBD1 (6 bases). The assigned J gene may be wrong: the sequence end matches TRBJ2-7 better. The CDR3 covers 13 residues. CDR1 is MDHEN, CDR2 SYDVKM, per germline. CDR3 in DNA: TGTGCCAGCAGGCCGGACAGACCGTACGAGCAGTACTTC. Amino acid sequence: CASRPDRPYEQYF.

This chain joins TRBV19 and TRBJ1-2; D is possibly TRBD1 (6 bases). The CDR3 has 16 amino acids. V was cut by 6 bases and J by 6 bases, with 23 bases left in between. The germline CDR1 and CDR2 sequences are LNHDA and SQIVND (reference sequence). The CDR3 DNA is TGTGCCAGTAGGGGGGCTAGCGGCCGCGGAGTCGATGGCTACACCTTC. As protein: CASRGASGRGVDGYTF.

This clone was picked up one time. The chain carries TRBV7-9 and TRBJ2-1; 9 bases fit TRBD2. Germline trimming cut 0 bases from V and 8 bases from J; bases unmatched to any gene: 5. The CDR3 has 15 residues. The V gene's germline CDR1 is SEHNR and CDR2 FQNEAQ (reference sequence). CDR3 DNA: TGTGCCAGCAGCTTAGCCGGGACTAGCATTTATGAGCAGTTCTTC. Translation gives CASSLAGTSIYEQFF.

The CDR3 is CSVTKDRGYGYTF. The CDR3 DNA reads TGCAGCGTCACAAAGGACAGGGGTTATGGCTACACCTTC. This chain connects TRBV29-1 to TRBJ1-2, with TRBD1 identical over 9 bases. The J segment lost 5 bases and the V segment lost 6 bases, leaving 7 bases of the junction unmatched. This CDR3 region has 13 residues. Germline loops: CDR1 SQVTM, CDR2 ANQGSEA.

Concerning this clone itself: The sample carries other DNA sequences with the same CDR3. This chain uses TRBV5-1 with TRBJ2-7; TRBD1 agrees at 10 bases. V lost 7 bases to trimming and J lost 2 bases; unmatched junction nucleotides: 9. This CDR3 has 15 residues. CDR1 and CDR2 from the germline V gene are SGHRS and YFSETQ. DNA for the CDR3: TGCGCCAGCTCCTCTGGGACAGGGGTTCCCTACGAGCAGTACTTC. The encoded protein is CASSSGTGVPYEQYF.

The chain is built from TRBV4-3 and TRBJ2-7; D uncertain. Trimming stripped 0 bases from V and 2 bases from J, with 8 bases between. The CDR3 extends over 14 amino acids. Germline CDR1 reads LGHNA; CDR2 reads YSLEER. The CDR3 reads CASSQESGPYEQYF. The CDR3 coding sequence is TGCGCCAGCAGCCAAGAGAGTGGGCCCTACGAGCAGTACTTC.

The CDR3 nucleotides are TGTGCCAGCAGCTTACCCCTCGAGAGACTAGGGGGCACAGATACGCAGTATTTT. It encodes CASSLPLERLGGTDTQYF. This chain uses TRBV7-2 with TRBJ2-3; a weak D match, TRBD2 (6 bases). Germline V gene data show CDR1 as SGHTA and CDR2 as FQGNSA. V lost 2 bases to trimming and J lost 1 base, with 19 bases between them. The CDR3 runs to 18 residues.

J is TRBJ2-1 and V is TRBV20-1; no definite D call. CDR1 and CDR2 (germline): DFQATT, SNEGSKA (reference sequence). The CDR3 covers 11 residues. V dropped 6 bases and J dropped 9 bases, with 12 bases sitting between them. The CDR3 reads CSARLRREQFF. The CDR3, as DNA: TGCAGTGCCCGACTCCGTCGTGAGCAGTTCTTC.

The chain is built from TRBV2 and TRBJ1-2; D gene uncertain. This CDR3 has 13 amino acids. Germline V gene lookup returns CDR1 SNHLY and CDR2 FYNNEI. Trimming took off 7 bases at V and 4 bases at J, with 13 bases between the two ends. CDR3 residues: CASTGSTGYGYTF. Here the CDR3 DNA reads TGTGCCAGCACCGGGTCGACTGGCTATGGCTACACCTTC.

The V gene is TRBV2, the J gene TRBJ2-5; tentative D call: TRBD1 (6 bases). Per germline, CDR1 SNHLY and CDR2 FYNNEI. The CDR3 contains 11 residues. Trimming pared 5 bases from V and 10 bases from J, leaving 11 bases between. The CDR3 sequence is CASSQGYDQYF. The DNA for the CDR3 is TGTGCCAGCAGTCAGGGGTACGACCAGTACTTC. Variable domain in full (rest from reference TRBV2 and TRBJ2-5): EPEVTQTPSHQVTQMGQEVILRCVPISNHLYFYWYRQILGQKVEFLVSFYNNEISEKSEIFDDQFSVERPDGSNFTLKIRSTKLEDSAMYFCASSQGYDQYFGPGTRLLVL.

The chain combines TRBV9 with TRBJ1-1; D might be TRBD1 (6 bases). CDR1 and CDR2 from the germline V gene are SGDLS and YYNGEE. V was trimmed by 5 bases and J by 0 bases, leaving 14 bases between them. The CDR3 is 15 amino acids. The CDR3 here is CASRRGIGMNTEAFF. Here the CDR3 DNA reads TGTGCCAGCAGGAGGGGGATCGGAATGAACACTGAAGCTTTCTTT.

V usage is TRBV11-2 and J usage is TRBJ2-7; 8 nucleotides align to TRBD2. The junction had 12 bases not matched to a gene; V was cut back by 2 bases and J by 3 bases. The germline V gene encodes CDR1 SGHAT and CDR2 FQNNGV. The CDR3 spans 17 residues. CDR3 residues: CASSLSGVTSGLYEQYF. The CDR3 region has the DNA TGTGCCAGCAGCTTAAGTGGCGTTACTAGCGGCCTCTACGAGCAGTACTTC. Together with reference TRBV11-2 and TRBJ2-7, the CDR3 gives the full variable domain: EAGVAQSPRYKIIEKRQSVAFWCNPISGHATLYWYQQILGQGPKLLIQFQNNGVVDDSQLPKDRFSAERLKGVDSTLKIQPAKLEDSAVYLCASSLSGVTSGLYEQYFGPGTRLTVT.